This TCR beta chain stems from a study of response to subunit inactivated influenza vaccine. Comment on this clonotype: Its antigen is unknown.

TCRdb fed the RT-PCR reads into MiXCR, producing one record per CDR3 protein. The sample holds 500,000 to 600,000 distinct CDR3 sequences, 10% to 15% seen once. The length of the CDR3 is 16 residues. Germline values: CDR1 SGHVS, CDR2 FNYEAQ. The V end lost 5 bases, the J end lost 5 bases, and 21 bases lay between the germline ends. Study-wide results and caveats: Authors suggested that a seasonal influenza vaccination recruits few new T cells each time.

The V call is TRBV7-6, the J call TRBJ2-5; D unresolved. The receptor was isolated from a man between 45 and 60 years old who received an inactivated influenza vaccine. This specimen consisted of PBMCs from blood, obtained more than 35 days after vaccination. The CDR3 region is CASSLMTVPAKETQYF. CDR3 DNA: TGTGCCAGCAGCCTTATGACGGTCCCCGCGAAGGAGACCCAGTACTTC.